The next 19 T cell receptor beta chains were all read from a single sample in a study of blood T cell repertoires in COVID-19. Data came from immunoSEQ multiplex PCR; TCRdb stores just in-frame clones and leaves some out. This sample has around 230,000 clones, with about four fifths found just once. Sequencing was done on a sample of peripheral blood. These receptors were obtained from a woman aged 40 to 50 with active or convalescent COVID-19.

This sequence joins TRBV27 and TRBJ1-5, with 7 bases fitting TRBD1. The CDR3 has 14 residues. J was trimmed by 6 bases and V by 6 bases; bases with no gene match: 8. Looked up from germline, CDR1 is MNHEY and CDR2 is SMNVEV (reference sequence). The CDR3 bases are TGTGCCAGCAGACTTCAGACAGGGATTCAGCCCCAGCATTTT. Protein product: CASRLQTGIQPQHF.

Written as DNA, the CDR3 is TGTGCCAGCAGTTTGCTCTTAAGGGGGCTCTACGAGCAGTACTTC. Protein sequence: CASSLLLRGLYEQYF. This chain joins TRBV28 and TRBJ2-7; 7 bases map to TRBD1. Germline V gives CDR1 MDHEN, CDR2 SYDVKM. This CDR3 comprises 15 residues. Trimming cost V 3 bases and J 3 bases; bases outside gene matches: 8.

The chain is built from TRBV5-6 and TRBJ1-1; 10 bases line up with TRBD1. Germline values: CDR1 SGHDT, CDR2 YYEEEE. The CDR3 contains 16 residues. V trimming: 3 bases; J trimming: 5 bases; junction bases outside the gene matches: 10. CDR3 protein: CASSSRRGQGKTEAFF. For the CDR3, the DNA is TGTGCCAGCAGCTCCCGTCGGGGACAGGGGAAGACTGAAGCTTTCTTT. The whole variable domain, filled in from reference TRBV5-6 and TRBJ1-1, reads DAGVTQSPTHLIKTRGQQVTLRCSPKSGHDTVSWYQQALGQGPQFIFQYYEEEERQRGNFPDRFSGHQFPNYSSELNVNALLLGDSALYLCASSSRRGQGKTEAFFGQGTRLTVV.

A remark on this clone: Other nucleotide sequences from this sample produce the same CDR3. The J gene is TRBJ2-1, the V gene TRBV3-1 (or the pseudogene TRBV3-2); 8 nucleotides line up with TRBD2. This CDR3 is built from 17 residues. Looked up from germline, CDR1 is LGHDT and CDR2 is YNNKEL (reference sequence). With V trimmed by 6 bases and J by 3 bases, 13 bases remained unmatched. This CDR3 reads CASSINFGGRNYNEQFF. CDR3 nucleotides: TGTGCCAGCAGTATAAACTTTGGCGGGAGGAACTACAATGAGCAGTTCTTC.

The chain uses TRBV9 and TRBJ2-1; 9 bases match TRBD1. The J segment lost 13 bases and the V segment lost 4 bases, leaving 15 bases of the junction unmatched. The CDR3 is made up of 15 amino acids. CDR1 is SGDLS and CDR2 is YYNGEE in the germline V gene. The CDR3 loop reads CASSPSRTGVDGQFF. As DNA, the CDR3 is TGTGCCAGCAGCCCTTCCAGGACAGGGGTTGATGGCCAGTTCTTC.

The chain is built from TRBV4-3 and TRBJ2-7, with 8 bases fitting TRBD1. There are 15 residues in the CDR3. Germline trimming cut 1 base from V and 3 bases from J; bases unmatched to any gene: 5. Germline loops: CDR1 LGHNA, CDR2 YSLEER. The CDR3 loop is CASSQVGGQGYEQYF. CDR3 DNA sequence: TGCGCCAGCAGCCAAGTAGGAGGACAGGGCTACGAGCAGTACTTC.

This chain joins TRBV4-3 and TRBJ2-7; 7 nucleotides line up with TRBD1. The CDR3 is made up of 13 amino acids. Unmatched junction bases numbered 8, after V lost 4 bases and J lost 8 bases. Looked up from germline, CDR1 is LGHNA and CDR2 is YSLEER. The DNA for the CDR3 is TGCGCCAGCAGCCCCCGACAGGGAGTCAAGCAGTACTTC. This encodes CASSPRQGVKQYF.

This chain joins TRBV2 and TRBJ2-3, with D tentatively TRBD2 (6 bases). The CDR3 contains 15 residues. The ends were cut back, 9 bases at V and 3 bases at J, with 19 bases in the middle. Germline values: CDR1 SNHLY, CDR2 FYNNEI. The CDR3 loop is CASRERGGRTDTQYF. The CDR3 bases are TGTGCCAGTCGGGAGAGGGGAGGAAGAACAGATACGCAGTATTTT.

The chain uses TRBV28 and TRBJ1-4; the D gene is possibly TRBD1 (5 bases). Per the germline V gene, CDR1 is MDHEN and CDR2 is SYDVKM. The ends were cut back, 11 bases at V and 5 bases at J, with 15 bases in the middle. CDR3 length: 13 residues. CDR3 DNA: TGTGCCCACCAGGGTTTCAGAAATGAAAAACTGTTTTTT. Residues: CAHQGFRNEKLFF.

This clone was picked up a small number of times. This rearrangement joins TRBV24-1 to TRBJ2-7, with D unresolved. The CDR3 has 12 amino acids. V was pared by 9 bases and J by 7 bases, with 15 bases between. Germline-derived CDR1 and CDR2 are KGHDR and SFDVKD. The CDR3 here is CATSHEADEQYF. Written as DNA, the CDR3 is TGTGCCACCTCCCACGAGGCGGATGAGCAGTACTTC.

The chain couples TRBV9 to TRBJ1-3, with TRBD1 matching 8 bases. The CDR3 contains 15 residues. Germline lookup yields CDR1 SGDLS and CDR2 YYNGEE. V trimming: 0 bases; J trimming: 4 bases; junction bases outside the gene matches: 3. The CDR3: CASSVEAGGGNTIYF. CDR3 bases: TGTGCCAGCAGCGTAGAGGCAGGGGGCGGAAACACCATATATTTT.

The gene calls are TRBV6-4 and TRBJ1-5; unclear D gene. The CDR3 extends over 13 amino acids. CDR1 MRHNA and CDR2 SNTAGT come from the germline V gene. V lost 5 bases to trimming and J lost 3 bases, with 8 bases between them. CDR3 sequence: CASSSGSNQPQHF. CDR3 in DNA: TGTGCCAGCAGTAGCGGGTCCAATCAGCCCCAGCATTTT.

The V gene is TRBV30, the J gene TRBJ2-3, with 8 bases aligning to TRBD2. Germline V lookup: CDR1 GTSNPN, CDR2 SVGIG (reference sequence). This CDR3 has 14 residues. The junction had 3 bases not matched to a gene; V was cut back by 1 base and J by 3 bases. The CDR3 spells CAWSGRGGTDTQYF. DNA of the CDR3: TGTGCCTGGAGTGGACGGGGGGGAACAGATACGCAGTATTTT.

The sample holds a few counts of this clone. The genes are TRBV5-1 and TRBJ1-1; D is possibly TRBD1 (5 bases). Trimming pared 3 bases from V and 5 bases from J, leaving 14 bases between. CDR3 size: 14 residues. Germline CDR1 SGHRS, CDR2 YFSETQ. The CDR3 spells CASSWGEGRTEAFF. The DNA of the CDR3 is TGCGCCAGCAGCTGGGGGGAAGGAAGAACTGAAGCTTTCTTT.

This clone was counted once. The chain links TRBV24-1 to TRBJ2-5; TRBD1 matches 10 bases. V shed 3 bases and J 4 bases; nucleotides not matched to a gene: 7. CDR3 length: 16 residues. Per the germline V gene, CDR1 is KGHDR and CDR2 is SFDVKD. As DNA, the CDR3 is TGTGCCACCAGTGATCCCCAGACAGGGGGCGCAGAGACCCAGTACTTC. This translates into CATSDPQTGGAETQYF.

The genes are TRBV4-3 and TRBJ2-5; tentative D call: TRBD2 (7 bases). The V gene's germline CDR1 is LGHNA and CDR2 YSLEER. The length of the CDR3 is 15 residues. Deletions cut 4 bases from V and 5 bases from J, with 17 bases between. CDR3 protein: CASSPQGGAAETQYF. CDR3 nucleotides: TGCGCCAGCAGCCCACAAGGGGGGGCAGCGGAGACCCAGTACTTC.

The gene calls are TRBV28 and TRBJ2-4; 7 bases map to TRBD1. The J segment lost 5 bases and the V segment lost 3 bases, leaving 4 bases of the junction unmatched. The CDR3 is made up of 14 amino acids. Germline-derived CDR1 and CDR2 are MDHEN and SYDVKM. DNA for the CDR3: TGTGCCAGCAGTTTGACAGGGACCCAAAACATTCAGTACTTC. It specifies CASSLTGTQNIQYF. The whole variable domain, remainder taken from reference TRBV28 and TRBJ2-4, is DVKVTQSSRYLVKRTGEKVFLECVQDMDHENMFWYRQDPGLGLRLIYFSYDVKMKEKGDIPEGYSVSREKKERFSLILESASTNQTSMYLCASSLTGTQNIQYFGAGTRLSVL.

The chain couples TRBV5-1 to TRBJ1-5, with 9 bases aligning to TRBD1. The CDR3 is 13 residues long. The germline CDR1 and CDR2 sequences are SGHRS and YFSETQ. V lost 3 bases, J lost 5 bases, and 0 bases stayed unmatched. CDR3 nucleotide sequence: TGCGCCAGCAGCTGGGACAGGGATCAGCCCCAGCATTTT. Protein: CASSWDRDQPQHF.

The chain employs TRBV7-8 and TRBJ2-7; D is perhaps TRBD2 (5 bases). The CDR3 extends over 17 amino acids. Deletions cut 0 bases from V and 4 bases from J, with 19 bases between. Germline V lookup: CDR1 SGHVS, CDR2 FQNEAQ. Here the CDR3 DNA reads TGTGCCAGCAGCTTAGCGGGGATGGGGAGAAACTTGTACGAGCAGTACTTC. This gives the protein CASSLAGMGRNLYEQYF.